The rows below give T cell receptor beta chains drawn from one sample of a study of T-cell memory formation after mild COVID-19. Via MiXCR, TCRdb re-called the 5' RACE reads, giving one row per CDR3 protein. Altogether 200,000 to 250,000 distinct CDR3 sequences are present, around a tenth being singletons, with the ten largest covering 20% to 25%. The sequenced sample consisted of PBMCs or a T cell subset sorted from them (not recorded which). Every receptor here comes from a man younger than 35 who had mild COVID-19 (a few samples of this study predate the infection). Cell type and time point are not known. The CDR3 runs from the conserved cysteine through the conserved F or W. A D gene is named only where the DNA matches it firmly. A clone size is listed for some rows: how often the clone was seen (once, few, many), or a class if it is expanded.

d_call	v_call	clone_size	j_call	cdr3_nt	cdr3_aa
NA	TRBV18	few	TRBJ1-2	TGTGCCAGCTCACGAGGCTTCCCATTCTATGGCTACACCTTC	CASSRGFPFYGYTF
TRBD1	TRBV7-2	few	TRBJ1-1	TGTGCCAGCAGCTTAGGGACAGGGGGCCGCACTGAAGCTTTCTTT	CASSLGTGGRTEAFF
TRBD2	TRBV6-5	many	TRBJ2-1	TGTGCCAGCAGTCAAGGGACTAGTCGAGGGAATGAGCAGTTCTTC	CASSQGTSRGNEQFF
NA	TRBV20-1	few	TRBJ2-1	TGCAGTGCTACTGCCCCTACTCTTAATGAGCAGTTCTTC	CSATAPTLNEQFF
NA	TRBV6-5	NA	TRBJ2-1	TGTGCCAGCAGTATAGGCCCGTATCGAGGGTCTGAGCAGTTCTTC	CASSIGPYRGSEQFF
TRBD2	TRBV5-1	few	TRBJ2-2	TGCGCCAGCGGAGGACTAGCGGGGCCCCCCGGGGAGCTGTTTTTT	CASGGLAGPPGELFF
NA	TRBV15	few	TRBJ1-3	TGTGCCACCAGCAGAGAAAAGACCATATATTTT	CATSREKTIYF
TRBD1	TRBV3-1	NA	TRBJ2-1	TGTGCCAGCGGAATTTGGGACAGTCACAATGAGCAGTTCTTC	CASGIWDSHNEQFF
NA	TRBV11-1	few	TRBJ1-5	TGTGCCAGCAGCGCCGGGATAGGCCAGCCCCAGCATTTT	CASSAGIGQPQHF
TRBD2	TRBV4-1	many	TRBJ2-4	TGCGCCAGCAGCCAAGAGGGACTAGTAACCGACATTCAGTACTTC	CASSQEGLVTDIQYF
NA	TRBV4-1	NA	TRBJ2-4	TGCGCCAGCAGCCAAGTTGGCGGGATTCTTCCGTATGTAGCCAAAAACATTCAGTACTTC	CASSQVGGILPYVAKNIQYF
NA	TRBV11-2	NA	TRBJ1-4	TGTGCCAGCAGCTTAGTCGGACGGTTCGCGGGACCCGAAGAACTGTTTTTT	CASSLVGRFAGPEELFF
NA	TRBV4-1	few	TRBJ2-2	TGCGCCAGCAGCCAGCAACAAGTTACCGGGGAGCTGTTTTTT	CASSQQQVTGELFF
NA	TRBV4-2	few	TRBJ2-7	TGTGCCAGCAGCCAAGATAAAGGTTTGTCCTACGAGCAGTACTTC	CASSQDKGLSYEQYF
TRBD1	TRBV5-1	NA	TRBJ2-2	TGCGCCAGCAGCTTGGTGACAGGGGGTACCGGGGAGCTGTTTTTT	CASSLVTGGTGELFF
NA	TRBV6-2/TRBV6-3	NA	TRBJ1-2	TGTGCCAGCAGACCGACAGCGAACTATGGCTACACCTTC	CASRPTANYGYTF
NA	TRBV19	NA	TRBJ2-1	TGTGCCAGTAGTATACGGGCAGGTTCCTACAATGAGCAGTTCTTC	CASSIRAGSYNEQFF
NA	TRBV11-1	NA	TRBJ2-2	TGTGCCAGCAGCTTATCCCGGGACAAGGGCACCGGGGAGCTGTTTTTT	CASSLSRDKGTGELFF
NA	TRBV5-5	NA	TRBJ2-1	TGTGCCAGCAGCCCCACGGTAGGGGCCGACAATGAGCAGTTCTTC	CASSPTVGADNEQFF
TRBD2	TRBV5-1	many	TRBJ2-5	TGCGCCAGCAGCCCGGGATCTAGCGGGGGGTACCAAGAGACCCAGTACTTC	CASSPGSSGGYQETQYF
NA	TRBV20-1	few	TRBJ1-1	TGCAGTGCTAGTCTCGCCGTTGAAGCTTTCTTT	CSASLAVEAFF
NA	TRBV7-8	few	TRBJ2-5	TGTGCCAGCAGTCCAGGGGGTGGCGGGGGGCGTCTCAAGGAGACCCAGTACTTC	CASSPGGGGGRLKETQYF
NA	TRBV10-3	few	TRBJ2-7	TGTGCCATCAGTGACATCACCCGCAGGGACCCCTACGAGCAGTACTTC	CAISDITRRDPYEQYF
NA	TRBV7-6	NA	TRBJ1-2	TGTGCCAGCAGCTCTACACCTGGGTATTCGGACTATGGCTACACCTTC	CASSSTPGYSDYGYTF
TRBD2	TRBV5-1	many	TRBJ2-3	TGCGCCAGCAGCTTTTATCCTAGCGGGACAGATACGCAGTATTTT	CASSFYPSGTDTQYF
NA	TRBV20-1	few	TRBJ2-5	TGCAGTGCTAGGCGGGGTTCAGGGTTACGAGAGACCCAGTACTTC	CSARRGSGLRETQYF
NA	TRBV12-3/TRBV12-4	many	TRBJ2-3	TGTGCCAGCAGTTTGTGGTTGCGGGGTGAGGGCACAGATACGCAGTATTTT	CASSLWLRGEGTDTQYF
NA	TRBV12-3/TRBV12-4	NA	TRBJ2-7	TGTGCCAGCAGTTTTTCCCTGGGGGAGCAGTACTTC	CASSFSLGEQYF
TRBD2	TRBV6-5	NA	TRBJ2-1	TGTGCCAGCAATGGGGGGGACGATGAGCAGTTCTTC	CASNGGDDEQFF
TRBD2	TRBV28	few	TRBJ2-3	TGTGCCAGCAGTTTAGCCGGGACTAGCGGCACAGATACGCAGTATTTT	CASSLAGTSGTDTQYF
NA	TRBV11-2	many	TRBJ2-1	TGTGCCAGCAGCCCCGTCAGAGGTCGGGCCTACAATGAGCAGTTCTTC	CASSPVRGRAYNEQFF
TRBD2	TRBV20-1	few	TRBJ2-2	TGCAGTGCGGCCCGGACTAGCGGCACCGGGGAGCTGTTTTTT	CSAARTSGTGELFF
NA	TRBV10-3	NA	TRBJ2-5	TGTGCCATCAGTGATTCCCGCGGGGCAAAAGAGACCCAGTACTTC	CAISDSRGAKETQYF
NA	TRBV27	NA	TRBJ1-2	TGTGCCAGCGGCCCGGCGAGGGGGAGGCGTCCCGAGGGCGGCTACACCTTC	CASGPARGRRPEGGYTF
TRBD1	TRBV20-1	many	TRBJ1-1	TGCAGTGCTACCCCGGGACAGGGAGGCACTGAAGCTTTCTTT	CSATPGQGGTEAFF
NA	TRBV5-6	few	TRBJ2-3	TGTGCCAGCAGCACCCGGTCGGTGACAGATACGCAGTATTTT	CASSTRSVTDTQYF
NA	TRBV6-5	few	TRBJ1-4	TGTGCCAGCAGTTACTCCGGGACGTCGCGCGAAAAACTGTTTTTT	CASSYSGTSREKLFF
NA	TRBV3-1	few	TRBJ2-3	TGTGCCAGCAGCCAAGAGGCCAACCGAGGGCGTTCGAGCACAGATACGCAGTATTTT	CASSQEANRGRSSTDTQYF
NA	TRBV5-1	NA	TRBJ1-1	TGCGCCAGCAGCTTGGCCGCAGGGAGCACTGAAGCTTTCTTT	CASSLAAGSTEAFF
NA	TRBV7-9	NA	TRBJ2-7	TGTGCCAGCAGTCCGGGCGTGTCCCTGCCCTACGAGCAGTACTTC	CASSPGVSLPYEQYF
NA	TRBV25-1	many	TRBJ2-2	TGTGCCAGCGGGGATTCGAACACCGGGGAGCTGTTTTTT	CASGDSNTGELFF
TRBD2	TRBV4-3	NA	TRBJ2-5	TGCGCCAGCAGCCTAGAAGCTTACGGCTCTAGCGGTGGAGAGACCCAGTACTTC	CASSLEAYGSSGGETQYF
NA	TRBV7-3	many	TRBJ2-3	TGTGCCAGCAGCTTAACCCGGGTCGGGGCTAGCACAGATACGCAGTATTTT	CASSLTRVGASTDTQYF
NA	TRBV4-3	many	TRBJ1-1	TGCGCCAGCAGCCAAGGGGGGGCTTTCTTT	CASSQGGAFF
NA	TRBV9	few	TRBJ1-5	TGTGCCAGCAGCGTAGGGGTGTATAGCAATCAGCCCCAGCATTTT	CASSVGVYSNQPQHF
NA	TRBV7-9	NA	TRBJ1-2	TGTGCCAGCAGCTTAATCGCCGACAACTATGGCTACACCTTC	CASSLIADNYGYTF
NA	TRBV12-5	NA	TRBJ1-5	TGTGCTAGTGGTTTGGAAGGAGGGCCCCAGCATTTT	CASGLEGGPQHF
NA	TRBV20-1	few	TRBJ2-3	TGCAGTGCTGGACCCTCCTGGGGGACGCAGTATTTT	CSAGPSWGTQYF
NA	TRBV24-1	few	TRBJ2-4	TGTGCCACCAGTGATTTGGGATGGGACGGCAGAGGCTCGTACTTC	CATSDLGWDGRGSYF
NA	TRBV11-3	NA	TRBJ2-2	TGTGCCAGCAGCTTAGCGTTGGGGGCCAACACCGGGGAGCTGTTTTTT	CASSLALGANTGELFF